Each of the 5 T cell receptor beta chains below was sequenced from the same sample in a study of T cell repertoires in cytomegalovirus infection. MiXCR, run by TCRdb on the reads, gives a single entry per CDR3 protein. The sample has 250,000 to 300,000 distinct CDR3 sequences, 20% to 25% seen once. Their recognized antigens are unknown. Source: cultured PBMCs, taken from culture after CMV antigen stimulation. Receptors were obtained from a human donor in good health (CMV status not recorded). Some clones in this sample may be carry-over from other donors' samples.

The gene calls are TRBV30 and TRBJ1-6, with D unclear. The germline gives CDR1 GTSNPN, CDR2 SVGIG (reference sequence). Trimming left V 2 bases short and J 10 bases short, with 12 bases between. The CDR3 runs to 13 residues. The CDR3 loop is CAWSFGDGSPLHF. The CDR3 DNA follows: TGTGCCTGGAGTTTCGGGGATGGGTCACCCCTCCACTTT.

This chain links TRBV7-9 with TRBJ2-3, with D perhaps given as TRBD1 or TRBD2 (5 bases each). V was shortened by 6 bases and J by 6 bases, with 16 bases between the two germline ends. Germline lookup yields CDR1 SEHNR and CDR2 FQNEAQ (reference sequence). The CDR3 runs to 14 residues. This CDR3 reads CASRNEGSLDTQYF. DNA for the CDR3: TGTGCCAGCAGAAACGAGGGGAGTTTGGATACGCAGTATTTT.

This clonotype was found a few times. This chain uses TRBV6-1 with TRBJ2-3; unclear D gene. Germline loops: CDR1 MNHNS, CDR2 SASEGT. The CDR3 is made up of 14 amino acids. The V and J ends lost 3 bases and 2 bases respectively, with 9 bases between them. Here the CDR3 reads CASSDNGPTDTQYF. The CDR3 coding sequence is TGTGCCAGCAGTGACAACGGGCCCACAGATACGCAGTATTTT.

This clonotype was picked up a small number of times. Here the CDR3 reads CASSQDGRTSAVEQFF. CDR3 in DNA: TGCGCCAGCAGCCAAGATGGAAGAACCTCCGCCGTTGAGCAGTTCTTC. The rearrangement uses TRBV4-1 and TRBJ2-1; D remains ambiguous. V lost 0 bases and J 9 bases, leaving 18 bases between the germline ends. The CDR3 runs to 16 residues. Per germline, CDR1 MGHRA and CDR2 YSYEKL.

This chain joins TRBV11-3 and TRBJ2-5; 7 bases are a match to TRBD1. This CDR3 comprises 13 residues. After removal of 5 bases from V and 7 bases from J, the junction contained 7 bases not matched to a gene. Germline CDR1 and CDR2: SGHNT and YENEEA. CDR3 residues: CASSQGDLGTQYF. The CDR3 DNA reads TGTGCCAGCAGCCAGGGGGACCTGGGGACCCAGTACTTC. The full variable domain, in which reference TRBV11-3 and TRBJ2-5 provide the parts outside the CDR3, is EAGVVQSPRYKIIEKKQPVAFWCNPISGHNTLYWYLQNLGQGPELLIRYENEEAVDDSQLPKDRFSAERLKGVDSTLKIQPAELGDSAVYLCASSQGDLGTQYFGPGTRLLVL.